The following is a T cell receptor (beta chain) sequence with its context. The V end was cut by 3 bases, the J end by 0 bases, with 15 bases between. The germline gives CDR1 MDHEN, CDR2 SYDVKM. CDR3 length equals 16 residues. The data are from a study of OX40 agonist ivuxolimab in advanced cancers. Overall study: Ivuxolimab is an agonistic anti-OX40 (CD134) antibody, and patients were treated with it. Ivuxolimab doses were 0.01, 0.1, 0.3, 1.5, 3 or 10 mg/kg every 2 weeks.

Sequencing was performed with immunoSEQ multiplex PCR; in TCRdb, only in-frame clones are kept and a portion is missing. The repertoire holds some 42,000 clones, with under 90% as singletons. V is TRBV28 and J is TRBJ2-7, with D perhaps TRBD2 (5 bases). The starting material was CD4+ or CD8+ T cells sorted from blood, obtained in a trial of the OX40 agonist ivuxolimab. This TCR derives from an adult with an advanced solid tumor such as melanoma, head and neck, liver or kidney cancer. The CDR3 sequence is CASSFYRGSSSYEQYF. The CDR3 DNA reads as TGTGCCAGCAGTTTTTACCGGGGTTCAAGCTCCTACGAGCAGTACTTC.